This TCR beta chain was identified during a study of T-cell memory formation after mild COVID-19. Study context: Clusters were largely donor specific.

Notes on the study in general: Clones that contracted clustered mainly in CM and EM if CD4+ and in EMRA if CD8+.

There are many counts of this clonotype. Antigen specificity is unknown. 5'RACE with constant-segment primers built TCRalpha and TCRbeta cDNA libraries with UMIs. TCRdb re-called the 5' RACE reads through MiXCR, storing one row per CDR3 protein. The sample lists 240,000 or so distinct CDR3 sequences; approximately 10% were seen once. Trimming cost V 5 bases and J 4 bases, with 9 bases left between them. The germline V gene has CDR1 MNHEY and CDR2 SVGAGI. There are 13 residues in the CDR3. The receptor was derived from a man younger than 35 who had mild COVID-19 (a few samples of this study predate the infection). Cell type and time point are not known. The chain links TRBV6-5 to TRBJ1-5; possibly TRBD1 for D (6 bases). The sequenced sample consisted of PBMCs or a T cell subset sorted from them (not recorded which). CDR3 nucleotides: TGTGCCAGCAGTCCCAGGGGAAATCAGCCCCAGCATTTT. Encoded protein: CASSPRGNQPQHF.